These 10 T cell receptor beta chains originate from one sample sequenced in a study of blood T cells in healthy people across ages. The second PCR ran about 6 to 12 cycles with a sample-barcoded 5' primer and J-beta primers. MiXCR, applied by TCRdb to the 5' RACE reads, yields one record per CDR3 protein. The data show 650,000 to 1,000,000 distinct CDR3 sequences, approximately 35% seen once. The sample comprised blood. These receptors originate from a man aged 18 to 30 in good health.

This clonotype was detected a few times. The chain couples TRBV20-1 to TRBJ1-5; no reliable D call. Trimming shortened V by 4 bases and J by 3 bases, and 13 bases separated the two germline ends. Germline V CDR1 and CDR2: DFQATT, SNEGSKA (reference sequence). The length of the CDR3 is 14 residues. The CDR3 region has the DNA TGCAGTGCTACCAAAGCGTTCGCCAATCAGCCCCAGCATTTT. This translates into CSATKAFANQPQHF.

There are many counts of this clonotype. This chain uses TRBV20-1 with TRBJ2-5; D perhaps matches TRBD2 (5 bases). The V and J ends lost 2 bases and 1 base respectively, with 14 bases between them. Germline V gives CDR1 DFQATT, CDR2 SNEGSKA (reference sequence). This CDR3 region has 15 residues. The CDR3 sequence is CSARRLLWSQETQYF. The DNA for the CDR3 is TGCAGTGCTAGACGACTATTATGGAGCCAAGAGACCCAGTACTTC.

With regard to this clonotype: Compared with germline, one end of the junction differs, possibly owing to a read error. CDR3 protein: CASSSTTSQLAGGPLSYKQYF. The DNA for the CDR3 is TGTGCCAGCAGCTCAACGACCAGCCAACTAGCGGGGGGGCCATTGTCCTACAAGCAGTACTTC. This rearrangement joins TRBV11-1 to TRBJ2-7; 13 nucleotides align to TRBD2. The CDR3 totals 21 residues. Germline V gives CDR1 SGHAT, CDR2 FQDESV (reference sequence).

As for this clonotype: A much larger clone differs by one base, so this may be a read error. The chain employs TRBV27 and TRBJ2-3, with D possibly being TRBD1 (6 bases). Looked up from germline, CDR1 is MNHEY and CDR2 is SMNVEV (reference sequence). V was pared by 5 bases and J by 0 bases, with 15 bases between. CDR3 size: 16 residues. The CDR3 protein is CASSPGQCMSTDTQYF. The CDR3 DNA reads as TGTGCCAGCAGTCCTGGACAGTGTATGAGCACAGATACGCAGTATTTT.

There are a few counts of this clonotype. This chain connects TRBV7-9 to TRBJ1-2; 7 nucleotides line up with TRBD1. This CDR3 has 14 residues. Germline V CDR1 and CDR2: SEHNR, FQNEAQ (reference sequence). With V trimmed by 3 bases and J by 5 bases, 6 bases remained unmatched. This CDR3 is CASSFSTGRYGYTF. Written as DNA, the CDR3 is TGTGCCAGCAGCTTTTCGACAGGGCGGTATGGCTACACCTTC.

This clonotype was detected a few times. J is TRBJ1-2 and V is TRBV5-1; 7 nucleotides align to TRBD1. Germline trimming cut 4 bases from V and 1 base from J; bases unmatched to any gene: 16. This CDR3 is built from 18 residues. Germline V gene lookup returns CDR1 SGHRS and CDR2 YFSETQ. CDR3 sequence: CASSPGQITRNYNYGYTF. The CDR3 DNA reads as TGCGCCAGCAGCCCGGGACAGATTACCAGGAATTATAACTATGGCTACACCTTC.

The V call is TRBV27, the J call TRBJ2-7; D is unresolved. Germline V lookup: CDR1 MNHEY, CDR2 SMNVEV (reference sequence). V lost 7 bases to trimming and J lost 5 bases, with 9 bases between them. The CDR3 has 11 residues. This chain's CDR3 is CASTLPDEQYF. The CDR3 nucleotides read TGTGCCAGCACCCTCCCTGACGAGCAGTACTTC.

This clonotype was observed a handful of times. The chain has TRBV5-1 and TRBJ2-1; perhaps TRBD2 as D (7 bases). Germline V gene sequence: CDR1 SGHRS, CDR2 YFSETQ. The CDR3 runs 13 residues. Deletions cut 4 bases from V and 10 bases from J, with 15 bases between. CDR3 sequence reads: CASSRGAAPEQFF. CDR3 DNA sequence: TGCGCCAGCAGCCGGGGGGCGGCTCCCGAGCAGTTCTTC.

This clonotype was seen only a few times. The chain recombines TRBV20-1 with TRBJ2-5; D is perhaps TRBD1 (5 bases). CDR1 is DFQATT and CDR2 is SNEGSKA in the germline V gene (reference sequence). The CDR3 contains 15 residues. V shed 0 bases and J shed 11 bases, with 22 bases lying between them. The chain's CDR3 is CSARDTGRTYNEQYF. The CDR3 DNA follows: TGCAGTGCTAGAGACACAGGACGGACCTACAATGAGCAGTACTTC.

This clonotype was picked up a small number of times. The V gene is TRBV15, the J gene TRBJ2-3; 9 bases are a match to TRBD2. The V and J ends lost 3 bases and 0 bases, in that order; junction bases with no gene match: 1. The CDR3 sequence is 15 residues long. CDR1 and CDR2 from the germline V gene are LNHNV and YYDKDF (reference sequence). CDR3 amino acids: CATSSAGGSTDTQYF. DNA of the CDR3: TGTGCCACCAGCAGTGCGGGGGGGAGCACAGATACGCAGTATTTT.